The 24 T cell receptor beta chains presented below share a single source sample, sequenced in a study of spatial heterogeneity in lung cancer. Indicated time point: blood at routine non-recurrence follow-up after resection. The input material, whole RNA from tumor, nontumor lung or frozen PBMC, was sequenced unsorted. TCRdb re-called the 5' RACE reads with MiXCR, one entry per CDR3 protein. This table has more than 95,000 distinct CDR3 sequences, 9.5% to 15% appearing once. The sample consisted of PBMCs, taken at follow-up. Receptor source: a male donor with early-stage non-small cell lung cancer.

The chain uses TRBV6-1 and TRBJ1-1, with TRBD1 as a possible D gene (5 bases). CDR1 and CDR2 from the germline V gene are MNHNS and SASEGT. Trimming took 2 bases from V and 2 from J, leaving 9 bases between them. CDR3 size: 14 residues. In DNA, the CDR3 is TGTGCCAGCAGTGAAAGACAGATAAACACTGAAGCTTTCTTT. Protein: CASSERQINTEAFF.

Turning to this clonotype: This clone may be a read error of a much larger clone one base away. V usage is TRBV18 and J usage is TRBJ1-1, with 9 bases matching TRBD1. The CDR3 length is 14 residues. CDR1 and CDR2 from the germline V gene are KGHSH and LQKENI. The CDR3 is CASSRDRDRTEASF. CDR3 bases: TGTGCCAGCTCCCGGGACAGGGACAGGACTGAAGCTTCCTTT. The whole variable domain, filled in from reference TRBV18 and TRBJ1-1, reads NAGVMQNPRHLVRRRGQEARLRCSPMKGHSHVYWYRQLPEEGLKFMVYLQKENIIDESGMPKERFSAEFPKEGPSILRIQQVVRGDSAAYFCASSRDRDRTEASFGQGTRLTVV.

This clonotype has only a few counts. Its ends do not fully match the called genes, so a read error is possible. V and J are TRBV7-7 and TRBJ2-5; weak D call: TRBD1 (5 bases). Germline CDR1 SSHAT, CDR2 FNYEAQ (reference sequence). CDR3 length: 14 residues. The CDR3 spells CASSLGGREETQYF. CDR3 DNA sequence: TGTGCTAGCAGCTTAGGCGGCAGGGAAGAGACCCAGTACTTC.

The chain combines TRBV11-3 with TRBJ1-6; TRBD1 agrees at 7 bases. This CDR3 has 15 amino acids. J was trimmed by 7 bases and V by 5 bases; bases with no gene match: 8. Germline V gene lookup returns CDR1 SGHNT and CDR2 YENEEA. CDR3 protein: CASSSGQAKNSPLHF. The CDR3 DNA reads TGTGCCAGCAGCAGTGGACAGGCGAAGAATTCACCCCTCCACTTT.

The V gene is TRBV5-1, the J gene TRBJ2-1; the match to TRBD1 covers 8 bases. V lost 1 base to trimming and J lost 4 bases; unmatched junction nucleotides: 4. Germline V gene data show CDR1 as SGHRS and CDR2 as YFSETQ. This CDR3 comprises 15 residues. In DNA, the CDR3 is TGCGCCAGCAGCTTGAGGACAGGGCCTTACAATGAGCAGTTCTTC. Its translation: CASSLRTGPYNEQFF. The full variable domain, in which reference TRBV5-1 and TRBJ2-1 provide the parts outside the CDR3, is KAGVTQTPRYLIKTRGQQVTLSCSPISGHRSVSWYQQTPGQGLQFLFEYFSETQRNKGNFPGRFSGRQFSNSRSEMNVSTLELGDSALYLCASSLRTGPYNEQFFGPGTRLTVL.

The chain recombines TRBV27 with TRBJ2-3, with 8 bases matching TRBD2. After removal of 0 bases from V and 0 bases from J, the junction contained 2 bases not matched to a gene. Germline CDR1 and CDR2: MNHEY and SMNVEV (reference sequence). The CDR3 is 16 residues long. DNA for the CDR3: TGTGCCAGCAGTTTATCAACTAGCGGAAGCACAGATACGCAGTATTTT. This translates into CASSLSTSGSTDTQYF.

This CDR3 reads CSARGDFSVNEQFF. Written as DNA, the CDR3 is TGCAGTGCTAGGGGGGACTTTTCGGTCAATGAGCAGTTCTTC. This rearrangement joins TRBV20-1 to TRBJ2-1; perhaps TRBD2 as D (6 bases). Trimming removed 3 bases at V and 6 bases at J, with 15 bases between. The CDR3 has 14 amino acids. Looked up from germline, CDR1 is DFQATT and CDR2 is SNEGSKA (reference sequence).

This clonotype was counted a single time. V and J are TRBV7-3 and TRBJ1-1, with 8 nucleotides matching TRBD1. V lost 5 bases to trimming and J lost 3 bases; unmatched junction nucleotides: 5. This CDR3 has 14 residues. In germline, CDR1 is SGHTA, CDR2 FQGTGA. The CDR3 loop reads CASSTTGADTEAFF. As DNA, the CDR3 is TGTGCCAGCAGCACGACAGGGGCGGACACTGAAGCTTTCTTT.

This clonotype has more than one count but fewer than ten. V gene TRBV7-9 combines with J gene TRBJ1-5; 9 bases are shared with TRBD1. V trimming: 4 bases; J trimming: 3 bases; junction bases outside the gene matches: 7. This CDR3 region has 16 residues. In germline, CDR1 is SEHNR, CDR2 FQNEAQ (reference sequence). The CDR3 DNA follows: TGTGCCAGCAGCTCAAACGACAGGGGGTACAATCAGCCCCAGCATTTT. This gives the protein CASSSNDRGYNQPQHF.

The V and J genes are TRBV5-1 and TRBJ2-3; no firm D call. The CDR3 contains 13 residues. Germline CDR1 is SGHRS and CDR2 is YFSETQ. V shed 0 bases and J shed 6 bases, with 8 bases lying between them. DNA of the CDR3: TGCGCCAGCAGCTTGGGGTCGCGTGATACGCAGTATTTT. Translated: CASSLGSRDTQYF.

This clonotype has a handful of counts. V gene TRBV6-6 combines with J gene TRBJ2-3, with TRBD1 as a possible D gene (6 bases). CDR1 and CDR2 (germline): MNHNY, SVGAGI (reference sequence). The CDR3 consists of 13 residues. V lost 6 bases to trimming and J lost 3 bases, with 10 bases between them. The CDR3 loop reads CASRPGVTDTQYF. Here the CDR3 DNA reads TGTGCCAGCAGACCAGGGGTGACAGATACGCAGTATTTT.

There are many counts of this clonotype. This chain joins TRBV10-3 and TRBJ1-6, with 9 bases lining up with TRBD1. V gave up 4 bases and J gave up 13 bases; unmatched junction bases: 20. The CDR3 runs to 18 residues. Germline values: CDR1 ENHRY, CDR2 SYGVKD. The CDR3 spells CAISVEDRGPIPYRPLHF. The CDR3 DNA reads as TGTGCCATCAGTGTAGAGGACAGGGGCCCTATACCTTATAGGCCCCTCCACTTT.

This clonotype was seen many times. The chain uses TRBV20-1 and TRBJ2-1; 11 nucleotides align to TRBD1. Unmatched junction bases numbered 13, after V lost 5 bases and J lost 7 bases. The V gene's germline CDR1 is DFQATT and CDR2 SNEGSKA (reference sequence). The CDR3 covers 16 residues. The CDR3 spells CSAVGKGTGGRNEQFF. DNA for the CDR3: TGCAGTGCTGTTGGGAAGGGGACAGGGGGAAGAAATGAGCAGTTCTTC.

This clonotype has more than one count but fewer than ten. V gene TRBV20-1 combines with J gene TRBJ2-1, with 13 bases aligning to TRBD2. The CDR3 loop spans 16 amino acids. Germline V gives CDR1 DFQATT, CDR2 SNEGSKA (reference sequence). V gave up 1 base and J gave up 6 bases; unmatched junction bases: 6. CDR3 sequence: CSARVRGLAGANEQFF. The CDR3 bases are TGCAGTGCTAGAGTCCGAGGACTAGCGGGGGCCAATGAGCAGTTCTTC.

The rearrangement links TRBV24-1 to TRBJ2-1; a possible D gene is TRBD1 (6 bases). The CDR3 sequence is 14 residues long. V lost 12 bases and J lost 6, with 20 bases in between. The germline V gene has CDR1 KGHDR and CDR2 SFDVKD. CDR3 amino acids: CASPGDKWPNEQFF. The CDR3 DNA sequence: TGTGCCTCCCCTGGGGACAAATGGCCCAATGAGCAGTTCTTC.

The chain has TRBV7-9 and TRBJ2-1; TRBD2 aligns across 10 bases. There are 14 residues in the CDR3. Losses at the gene ends were 4 bases for V and 8 bases for J; bases not matched to a gene: 5. CDR1 SEHNR and CDR2 FQNEAQ come from the germline V gene (reference sequence). CDR3 region: CASSSWTSGYEQFF. CDR3 sequence (DNA): TGTGCCAGCAGCTCTTGGACTAGCGGTTATGAGCAGTTCTTC.

This clonotype was found a few times. The rearrangement uses TRBV7-8 and TRBJ2-4; weak D call: TRBD2 (5 bases). From germline, CDR1 is SGHVS and CDR2 FQNEAQ. The CDR3 is made up of 12 amino acids. Trimming took 6 bases from V and 15 from J, leaving 18 bases between them. The CDR3 here is CASSPPAEESYF. Here the CDR3 DNA reads TGTGCCAGCAGTCCCCCCGCGGAGGAATCGTACTTC.

V is TRBV24-1 and J is TRBJ1-5, with D hard to call. The V end was cut by 3 bases, the J end by 3 bases, with 14 bases between. CDR1 and CDR2 from the germline V gene are KGHDR and SFDVKD. The CDR3 runs to 16 residues. Here the CDR3 reads CATSDRSWDLNQPQHF. CDR3 nucleotide sequence: TGTGCCACCAGTGATCGCAGCTGGGATCTCAATCAGCCCCAGCATTTT.

This clonotype has at least ten counts. The CDR3: CASSFSDSAETQYF. CDR3 bases: TGTGCCAGCAGCTTCTCGGACAGTGCAGAGACCCAGTACTTC. The chain links TRBV11-2 to TRBJ2-5; D perhaps matches TRBD1 (6 bases). The germline V gene has CDR1 SGHAT and CDR2 FQNNGV. Trimming pared 3 bases from V and 4 bases from J, leaving 12 bases between. This CDR3 is 14 amino acids long.

This clonotype showed up many times. This sequence joins TRBV28 and TRBJ1-1; D unresolved. V lost 3 bases to trimming and J lost 7 bases, with 3 bases between them. Germline V lookup: CDR1 MDHEN, CDR2 SYDVKM. This CDR3 is built from 10 residues. The CDR3 coding sequence is TGTGCCAGCAGTTTGGGTGAAGCTTTCTTT. It specifies CASSLGEAFF.

The chain couples TRBV5-1 to TRBJ1-2; no firm D call. V was cut by 3 bases and J by 8 bases, with 11 bases left in between. CDR1 is SGHRS and CDR2 is YFSETQ in the germline V gene. This CDR3 comprises 12 residues. Written as DNA, the CDR3 is TGCGCCAGCAGCTCGGCAAGCTCCGGCTACACCTTC. Protein product: CASSSASSGYTF.

The chain uses TRBV20-1 and TRBJ2-7, with TRBD1 matching over 10 bases. This CDR3 is 14 amino acids long. Germline V gives CDR1 DFQATT, CDR2 SNEGSKA (reference sequence). The V segment lost 5 bases and the J segment 5 bases; nucleotides outside the gene matches: 9. The CDR3: CSARRQGAHHEQYF. In DNA form, the CDR3 reads TGCAGTGCTCGACGACAGGGGGCGCATCACGAGCAGTACTTC.

The chain joins TRBV12-3 or TRBV12-4 to TRBJ1-2, with D possibly TRBD1 on 6 matching bases. V lost 6 bases and J lost 7, with 18 bases in between. CDR3 size: 14 residues. CDR3 residues: CASRDSLARSGYTF. As DNA, the CDR3 is TGTGCCAGCAGGGACAGCCTCGCTCGCTCTGGCTACACCTTC.

Remarks on this clonotype: A clone one base away is much larger, so this may be a read error. The genes are TRBV5-1 and TRBJ2-7; TRBD1 agrees at 10 bases. The germline V gene has CDR1 SGHRS and CDR2 YFSETQ. The CDR3 covers 15 residues. In DNA form, the CDR3 reads TGCGCCAGCAGCTTAGGACAGGGGGTAGGCTACGGGCAGTACTTC. It encodes CASSLGQGVGYGQYF.